This T cell receptor beta chain was recorded in a study of blood T cell repertoires in COVID-19. Sequenced by immunoSEQ multiplex PCR; TCRdb stores in-frame clones only, minus some. Among around 500,000 clones listed, around 89% were seen once. Trimming took 7 bases from V and 0 from J, leaving 6 bases between them. The CDR3 covers 12 residues. Germline-derived CDR1 and CDR2 are LGHDT and YNNKEL (reference sequence). The TCR originated in a woman aged 40 to 55 who had recovered from COVID-19. Sequencing was performed on PBMCs or T cells enriched from blood (not recorded which). The chain is built from TRBV3-1 (or the pseudogene TRBV3-2) and TRBJ1-1; no reliable D call. The CDR3 region has the DNA TGTGCCAGCACGAGTTTGAACACTGAAGCTTTCTTT. Encoded protein: CASTSLNTEAFF.